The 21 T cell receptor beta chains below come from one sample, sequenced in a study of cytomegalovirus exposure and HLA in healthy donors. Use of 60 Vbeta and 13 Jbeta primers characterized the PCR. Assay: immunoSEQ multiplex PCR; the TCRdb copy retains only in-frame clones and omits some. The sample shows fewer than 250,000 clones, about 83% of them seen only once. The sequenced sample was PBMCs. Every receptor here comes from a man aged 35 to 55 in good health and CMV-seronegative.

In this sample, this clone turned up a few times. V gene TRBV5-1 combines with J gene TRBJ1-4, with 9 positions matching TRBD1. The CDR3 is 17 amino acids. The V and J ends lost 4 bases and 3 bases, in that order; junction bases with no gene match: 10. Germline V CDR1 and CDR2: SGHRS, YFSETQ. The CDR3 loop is CASSKNIRDRANEKLFF. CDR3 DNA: TGCGCCAGCAGCAAGAATATCCGGGACAGGGCTAATGAAAAACTGTTTTTT.

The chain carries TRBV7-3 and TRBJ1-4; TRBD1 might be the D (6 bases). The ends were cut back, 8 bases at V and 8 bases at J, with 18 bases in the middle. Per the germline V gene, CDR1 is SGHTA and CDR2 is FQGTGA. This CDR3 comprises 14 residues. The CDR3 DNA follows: TGTGCCAGCTCTAGAGGGGGGGCGGGGGAAAAACTGTTTTTT. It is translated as CASSRGGAGEKLFF.

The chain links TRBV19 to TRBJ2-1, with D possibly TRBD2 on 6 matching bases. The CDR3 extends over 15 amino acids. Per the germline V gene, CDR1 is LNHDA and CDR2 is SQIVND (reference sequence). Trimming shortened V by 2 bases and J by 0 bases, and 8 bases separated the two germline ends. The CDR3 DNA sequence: TGTGCCAGTAGTATACGTAGCGGCTCCTACAATGAGCAGTTCTTC. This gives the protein CASSIRSGSYNEQFF.

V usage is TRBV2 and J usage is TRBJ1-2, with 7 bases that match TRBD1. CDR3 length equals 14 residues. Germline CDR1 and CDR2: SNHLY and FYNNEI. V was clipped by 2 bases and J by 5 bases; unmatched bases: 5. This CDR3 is CASSESQGVYGYTF. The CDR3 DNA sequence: TGTGCCAGCAGTGAAAGCCAGGGGGTATATGGCTACACCTTC. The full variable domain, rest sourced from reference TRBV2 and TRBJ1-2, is EPEVTQTPSHQVTQMGQEVILRCVPISNHLYFYWYRQILGQKVEFLVSFYNNEISEKSEIFDDQFSVERPDGSNFTLKIRSTKLEDSAMYFCASSESQGVYGYTFGSGTRLTVV.

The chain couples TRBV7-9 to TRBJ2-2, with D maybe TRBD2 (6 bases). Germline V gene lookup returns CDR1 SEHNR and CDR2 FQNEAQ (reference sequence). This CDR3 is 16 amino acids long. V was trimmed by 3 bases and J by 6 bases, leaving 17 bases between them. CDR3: CASSFFGRDLPGELFF. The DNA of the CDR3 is TGTGCCAGCAGCTTTTTTGGACGGGACTTACCCGGGGAGCTGTTTTTT.

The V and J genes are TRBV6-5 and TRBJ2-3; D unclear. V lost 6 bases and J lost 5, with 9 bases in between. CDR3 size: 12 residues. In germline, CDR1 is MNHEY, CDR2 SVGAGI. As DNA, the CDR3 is TGTGCCAGCAGGGCGGCCGGAGATACGCAGTATTTT. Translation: CASRAAGDTQYF.

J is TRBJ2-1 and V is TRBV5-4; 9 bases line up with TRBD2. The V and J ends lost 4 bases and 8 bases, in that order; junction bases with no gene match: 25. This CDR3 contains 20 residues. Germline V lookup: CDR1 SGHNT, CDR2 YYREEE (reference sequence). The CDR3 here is CASSPRGAGGPFEQSHEQFF. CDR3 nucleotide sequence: TGTGCCAGCAGCCCGCGGGGGGCGGGAGGGCCTTTCGAGCAATCGCATGAGCAGTTCTTC.

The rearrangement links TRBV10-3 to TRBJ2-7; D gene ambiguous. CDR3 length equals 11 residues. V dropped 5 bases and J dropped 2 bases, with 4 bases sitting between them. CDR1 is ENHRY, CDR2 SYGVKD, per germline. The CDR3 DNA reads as TGTGCCATCAGTTCCACCTACGAGCAGTACTTC. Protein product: CAISSTYEQYF.

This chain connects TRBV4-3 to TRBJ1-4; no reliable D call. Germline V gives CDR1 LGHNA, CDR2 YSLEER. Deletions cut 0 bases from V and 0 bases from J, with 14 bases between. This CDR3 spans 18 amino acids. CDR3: CASSQDLNSQTTNEKLFF. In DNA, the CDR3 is TGCGCCAGCAGCCAAGATTTGAACTCTCAAACAACTAATGAAAAACTGTTTTTT.

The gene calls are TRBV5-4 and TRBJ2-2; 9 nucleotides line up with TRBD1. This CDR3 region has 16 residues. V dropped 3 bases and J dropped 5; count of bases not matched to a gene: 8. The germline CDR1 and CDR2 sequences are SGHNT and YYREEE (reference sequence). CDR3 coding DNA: TGTGCCAGCAGCTCCTCTCGACAGGGGGAGACCGGGGAGCTGTTTTTT. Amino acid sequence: CASSSSRQGETGELFF.

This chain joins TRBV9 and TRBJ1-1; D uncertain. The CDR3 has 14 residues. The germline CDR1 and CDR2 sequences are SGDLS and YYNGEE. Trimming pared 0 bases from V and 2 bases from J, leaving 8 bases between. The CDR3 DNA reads TGTGCCAGCAGCGTAGCTGAGGGTAACACTGAAGCTTTCTTT. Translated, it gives CASSVAEGNTEAFF.

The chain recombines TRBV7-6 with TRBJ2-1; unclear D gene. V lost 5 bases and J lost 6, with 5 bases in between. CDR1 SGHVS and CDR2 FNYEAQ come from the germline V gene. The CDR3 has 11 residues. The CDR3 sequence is CASSTANEQFF. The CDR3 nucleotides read TGTGCCAGCAGCACAGCCAATGAGCAGTTCTTC.

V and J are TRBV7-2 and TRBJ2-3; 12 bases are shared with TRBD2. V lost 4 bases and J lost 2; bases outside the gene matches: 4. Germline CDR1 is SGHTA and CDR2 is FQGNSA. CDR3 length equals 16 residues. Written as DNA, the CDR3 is TGTGCCAGCAGCTCGGGACTAGCGGGCAACACAGATACGCAGTATTTT. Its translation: CASSSGLAGNTDTQYF. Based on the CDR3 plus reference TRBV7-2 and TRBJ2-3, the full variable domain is GAGVSQSPSNKVTEKGKDVELRCDPISGHTALYWYRQSLGQGLEFLIYFQGNSAPDKSGLPSDRFSAERTGGSVSTLTIQRTQQEDSAVYLCASSSGLAGNTDTQYFGPGTRLTVL.

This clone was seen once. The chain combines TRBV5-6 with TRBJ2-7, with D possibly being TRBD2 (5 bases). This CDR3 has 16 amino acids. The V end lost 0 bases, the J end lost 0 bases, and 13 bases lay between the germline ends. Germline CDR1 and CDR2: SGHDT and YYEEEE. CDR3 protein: CASSLAPGGSSYEQYF. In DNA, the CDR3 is TGTGCCAGCAGCTTGGCGCCCGGTGGGAGCTCCTACGAGCAGTACTTC. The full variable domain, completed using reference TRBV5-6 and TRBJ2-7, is DAGVTQSPTHLIKTRGQQVTLRCSPKSGHDTVSWYQQALGQGPQFIFQYYEEEERQRGNFPDRFSGHQFPNYSSELNVNALLLGDSALYLCASSLAPGGSSYEQYFGPGTRLTVT.

CDR3 nucleotides: TGTGCCAGCAGCTGGGACATAGACTACGAGCAGTACTTC. The encoded protein is CASSWDIDYEQYF. The gene calls are TRBV7-2 and TRBJ2-7; D possibly corresponds to TRBD1 (6 bases). The CDR3 runs 13 residues. Between the trimmed V and J ends, which lost 4 bases and 3 bases, there was a span of 10 bases. The germline gives CDR1 SGHTA, CDR2 FQGNSA.

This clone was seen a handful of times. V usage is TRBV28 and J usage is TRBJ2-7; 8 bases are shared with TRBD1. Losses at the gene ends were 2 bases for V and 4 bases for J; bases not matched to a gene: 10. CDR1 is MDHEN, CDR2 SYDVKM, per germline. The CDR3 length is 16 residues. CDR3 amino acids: CASSLPGGRQGYEQYF. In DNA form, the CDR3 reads TGTGCCAGCAGTTTACCAGGGGGAAGACAGGGGTACGAGCAGTACTTC. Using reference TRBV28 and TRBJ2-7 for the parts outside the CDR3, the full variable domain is DVKVTQSSRYLVKRTGEKVFLECVQDMDHENMFWYRQDPGLGLRLIYFSYDVKMKEKGDIPEGYSVSREKKERFSLILESASTNQTSMYLCASSLPGGRQGYEQYFGPGTRLTVT.

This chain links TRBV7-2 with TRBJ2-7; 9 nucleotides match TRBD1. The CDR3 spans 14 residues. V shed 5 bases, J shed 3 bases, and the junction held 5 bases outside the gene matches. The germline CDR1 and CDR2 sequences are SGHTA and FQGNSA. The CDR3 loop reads CASSTRQGVYEQYF. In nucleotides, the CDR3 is TGTGCCAGCAGCACCAGACAGGGGGTCTACGAGCAGTACTTC.

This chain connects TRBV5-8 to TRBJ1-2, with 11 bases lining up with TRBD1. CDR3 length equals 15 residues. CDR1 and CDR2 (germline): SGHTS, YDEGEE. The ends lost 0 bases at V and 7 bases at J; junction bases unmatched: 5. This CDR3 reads CASSLARTGGSGYTF. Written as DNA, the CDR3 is TGTGCCAGCAGCTTGGCCAGGACAGGGGGCTCTGGCTACACCTTC.

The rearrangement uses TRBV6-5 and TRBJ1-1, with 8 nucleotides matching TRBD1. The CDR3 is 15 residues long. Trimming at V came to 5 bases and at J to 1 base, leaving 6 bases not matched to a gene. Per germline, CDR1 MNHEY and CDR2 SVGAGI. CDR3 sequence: CASSQPGQENTEAFF. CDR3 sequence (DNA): TGTGCCAGCAGTCAACCGGGACAGGAGAACACTGAAGCTTTCTTT.

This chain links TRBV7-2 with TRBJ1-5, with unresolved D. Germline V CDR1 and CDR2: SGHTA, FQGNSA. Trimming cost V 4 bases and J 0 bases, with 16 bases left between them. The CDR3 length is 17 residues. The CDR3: CASSSLGSPYSNQPQHF. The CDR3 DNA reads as TGTGCCAGCAGCTCGCTGGGGAGTCCTTATAGCAATCAGCCCCAGCATTTT.

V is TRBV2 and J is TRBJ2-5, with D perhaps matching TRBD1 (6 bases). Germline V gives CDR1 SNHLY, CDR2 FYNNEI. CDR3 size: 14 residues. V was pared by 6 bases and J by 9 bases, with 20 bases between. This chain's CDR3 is CASSPTGGPVAQYF. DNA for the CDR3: TGTGCCAGCAGCCCAACTGGGGGCCCCGTGGCCCAGTACTTC. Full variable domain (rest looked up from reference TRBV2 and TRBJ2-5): EPEVTQTPSHQVTQMGQEVILRCVPISNHLYFYWYRQILGQKVEFLVSFYNNEISEKSEIFDDQFSVERPDGSNFTLKIRSTKLEDSAMYFCASSPTGGPVAQYFGPGTRLLVL.